Shown below are 30 T cell receptor beta chains from a single sample sequenced in a study of T cells in Graves' hyperthyroidism and ophthalmopathy. Template material for amplifying TCR beta CDR3 regions consisted of RNA transcripts. An initial round of RT-PCR targeting the TCR CDR3 relied on the HTBI primer set. TCRdb re-called the multiplex PCR reads through MiXCR, storing one row per CDR3 protein. The top ten hold about 49% of the sample, which has 300,000 to 400,000 distinct CDR3 sequences, roughly 18% seen once. Specimen: blood. The receptors were gathered from a woman in her fifties or sixties with Graves' hyperthyroidism.

In this sample, this clonotype turned up many times. J is TRBJ1-2 and V is TRBV20-1; the match to TRBD1 covers 8 bases. With V trimmed by 3 bases and J by 3 bases, 9 bases remained unmatched. Germline loops: CDR1 DFQATT, CDR2 SNEGSKA (reference sequence). CDR3 length: 15 residues. The CDR3 sequence: CSARPLVTGDYGYTF. The CDR3 DNA reads as TGCAGTGCTAGGCCCCTAGTGACAGGGGACTATGGCTACACCTTC.

The table lists this clonotype with a few counts. This sequence joins TRBV18 and TRBJ1-2, with 11 bases lining up with TRBD1. V gave up 4 bases and J gave up 7 bases; unmatched junction bases: 8. CDR3 length: 15 residues. Germline assignment: CDR1 KGHSH and CDR2 LQKENI. The CDR3: CASSHSGTGGFGYTF. CDR3 DNA sequence: TGTGCCAGCTCACACTCCGGGACAGGGGGTTTTGGCTACACCTTC. The variable domain in full, with the rest retrieved from reference TRBV18 and TRBJ1-2, is NAGVMQNPRHLVRRRGQEARLRCSPMKGHSHVYWYRQLPEEGLKFMVYLQKENIIDESGMPKERFSAEFPKEGPSILRIQQVVRGDSAAYFCASSHSGTGGFGYTFGSGTRLTVV.

The chain joins TRBV29-1 to TRBJ1-4; D is possibly TRBD1 (5 bases). Trimming left V 3 bases short and J 4 bases short, with 15 bases between. The germline V gene has CDR1 SQVTM and CDR2 ANQGSEA. This CDR3 is built from 15 residues. Here the CDR3 DNA reads TGCAGCGTTGAGGGGGTGGGCCGCAGTAATGAAAAACTGTTTTTT. Protein sequence: CSVEGVGRSNEKLFF.

This rearrangement joins TRBV10-1 to TRBJ2-7; D gene ambiguous. Germline values: CDR1 WNHNN, CDR2 SYGVQD (reference sequence). CDR3 length equals 13 residues. Deletions cut 4 bases from V and 2 bases from J, with 9 bases between. CDR3 DNA: TGCGCCAGCAGTGCGACTGGAACCTACGAGCAGTACTTC. Its translation is CASSATGTYEQYF.

This clonotype was seen a handful of times. The chain carries TRBV18 and TRBJ2-3; 8 nucleotides match TRBD2. With 3 bases clipped from V and 2 bases from J, the junction kept 7 bases outside the gene matches. CDR1 KGHSH and CDR2 LQKENI come from the germline V gene. There are 16 residues in the CDR3. The CDR3 is CASSPIAGGFTDTQYF. The CDR3 nucleotides read TGTGCCAGCTCACCGATTGCGGGGGGATTCACAGATACGCAGTATTTT.

Concerning this clonotype itself: An end of the junction differs from the germline gene, which may be a read error. The CDR3 sequence is CASSQGLADYSEQFF. DNA for the CDR3: TGTGCCAGCAGTCAGGGACTAGCGGATTACAGTGAGCAGTTCTTC. V and J are TRBV27 and TRBJ2-1, with TRBD2 matching over 11 bases. CDR1 and CDR2 from the germline V gene are MNHEY and SMNVEV (reference sequence). The length of the CDR3 is 15 residues.

This clonotype was seen only a few times. The chain is built from TRBV20-1 and TRBJ1-4; no clear D gene. Per germline, CDR1 DFQATT and CDR2 SNEGSKA (reference sequence). The CDR3 is made up of 14 amino acids. The V end was cut by 6 bases, the J end by 0 bases, with 11 bases between. CDR3 in amino acids: CSATQDSTNEKLFF. The DNA for the CDR3 is TGCAGTGCAACGCAGGATTCAACTAATGAAAAACTGTTTTTT.

Only a few counts were recorded for this clonotype. The chain joins TRBV9 to TRBJ1-3; D not resolved. Germline V CDR1 and CDR2: SGDLS, YYNGEE. The germline V and J ends were trimmed by 4 bases and 8 bases, with 13 bases remaining between them. The CDR3 runs 13 residues. The CDR3 here is CASSRAVRDTIYF. CDR3 DNA: TGTGCCAGCAGCCGGGCCGTACGTGACACCATATATTTT.

This clonotype was seen many times. The J gene is TRBJ2-5, the V gene TRBV6-1; D is unresolved. The CDR3 spans 14 residues. V lost 7 bases to trimming and J lost 1 base, with 13 bases between them. The germline V gene has CDR1 MNHNS and CDR2 SASEGT. CDR3 protein: CASTRLVTQETQYF. In DNA form, the CDR3 reads TGTGCCAGCACCCGCCTAGTAACCCAAGAGACCCAGTACTTC.

This clonotype was counted a few times. The chain has TRBV3-1 and TRBJ1-2; TRBD1 is a possible D gene (5 bases). The V end lost 0 bases, the J end lost 8 bases, and 16 bases lay between the germline ends. Germline V gene lookup returns CDR1 LGHDT and CDR2 YNNKEL (reference sequence). CDR3 length equals 15 residues. The CDR3 here is CASSQDPTLRDGYTF. The CDR3, as DNA: TGTGCCAGCAGCCAAGATCCGACACTGAGGGACGGCTACACCTTC.

The V call is TRBV19, the J call TRBJ2-6; D might be TRBD2 (6 bases). Trimming pared 1 base from V and 4 bases from J, leaving 11 bases between. Germline lookup yields CDR1 LNHDA and CDR2 SQIVND (reference sequence). This CDR3 contains 16 residues. The chain's CDR3 is CASSIGWRAGANVLTF. CDR3 DNA: TGTGCCAGTAGTATAGGGTGGAGGGCCGGGGCCAACGTCCTGACTTTC. Drawing the rest from reference TRBV19 and TRBJ2-6, the complete variable domain is DGGITQSPKYLFRKEGQNVTLSCEQNLNHDAMYWYRQDPGQGLRLIYYSQIVNDFQKGDIAEGYSVSREKKESFPLTVTSAQKNPTAFYLCASSIGWRAGANVLTFGAGSRLTVL.

This clonotype was counted ten times or more. V is TRBV20-1 and J is TRBJ1-5, with TRBD1 matching 8 bases. The V segment lost 4 bases and the J segment 7 bases; nucleotides outside the gene matches: 9. Germline V gene lookup returns CDR1 DFQATT and CDR2 SNEGSKA (reference sequence). This CDR3 region has 14 residues. The CDR3 sequence: CSAISQGAGQPQHF. The DNA of the CDR3 is TGCAGTGCTATAAGTCAGGGGGCCGGCCAGCCCCAGCATTTT.

The genes are TRBV10-2 and TRBJ2-7; D gene uncertain. Germline V CDR1 and CDR2: WSHSY, SAAADI. Deletions cut 8 bases from V and 5 bases from J, with 16 bases between. This CDR3 region has 13 residues. The DNA of the CDR3 is TGCGCCAGCCAGAGCACCATAAGGGACGAGCAGTACGTC. Translated, it gives CASQSTIRDEQYV.

This clonotype came up many times. This chain uses TRBV2 with TRBJ2-3; D unresolved. V shed 7 bases and J shed 2 bases, with 10 bases lying between them. The CDR3 runs to 13 residues. Per germline, CDR1 SNHLY and CDR2 FYNNEI. The CDR3 here is CASTLGVTDTQYF. The DNA for the CDR3 is TGTGCCAGCACCTTGGGCGTCACAGATACGCAGTATTTT.

The table lists this clonotype with a few counts. The chain employs TRBV20-1 and TRBJ2-3; D unclear. This CDR3 has 12 amino acids. V was cut by 0 bases and J by 11 bases, with 12 bases left in between. In germline, CDR1 is DFQATT, CDR2 SNEGSKA (reference sequence). CDR3 residues: CSARDLVQLQYF. For the CDR3, the DNA is TGCAGTGCTAGAGACCTAGTCCAATTGCAGTATTTT.

This clonotype was recorded many times. This chain uses TRBV11-2 with TRBJ2-5, with 10 bases fitting TRBD2. The germline gives CDR1 SGHAT, CDR2 FQNNGV. The CDR3 totals 16 residues. V gave up 2 bases and J gave up 2 bases; unmatched junction bases: 5. CDR3 DNA sequence: TGTGCCAGCAGCTTACGGACTAGCGGACCTCAAGAGACCCAGTACTTC. As protein: CASSLRTSGPQETQYF.

Worth noting for this clonotype: At one end the junction does not follow the germline gene, possibly because of a read error. The chain combines TRBV12-3 or TRBV12-4 with TRBJ1-1; TRBD1 is a possible D gene (5 bases). The CDR3 contains 14 residues. In DNA form, the CDR3 reads TGTGCCGGCAGGGATTCAATAAAGAACACTGAAGCTTTCTTT. As protein: CAGRDSIKNTEAFF.

This clonotype was detected a few times. The J gene is TRBJ1-1, the V gene TRBV6-2 or TRBV6-3, with 9 nucleotides matching TRBD1. Germline V gives CDR1 MNHEY, CDR2 SVGEGT. The CDR3 contains 12 residues. Trimming removed 6 bases from V and 7 bases from J; junction bases left unmatched: 3. In DNA form, the CDR3 reads TGTGCCAGCAGAACAGGGGGCGGTGAAGCTTTCTTT. The encoded protein is CASRTGGGEAFF.

This chain links TRBV7-9 with TRBJ2-1, with TRBD1 matching over 9 bases. Per the germline V gene, CDR1 is SEHNR and CDR2 is FQNEAQ (reference sequence). The CDR3 totals 15 residues. The ends lost 4 bases at V and 6 bases at J; junction bases unmatched: 7. The CDR3: CASSSPGQGGNEQFF. The CDR3 DNA reads TGTGCCAGCAGCTCACCGGGACAGGGCGGCAATGAGCAGTTCTTC.

This chain uses TRBV12-3 or TRBV12-4 with TRBJ2-3; D is unclear. This CDR3 is built from 14 residues. V was pared by 0 bases and J by 4 bases, with 8 bases between. CDR3 coding DNA: TGTGCCAGCAGTTTAGCTAGGGCCCCAGATACGCAGTATTTT. It yields the protein CASSLARAPDTQYF.

In this sample, this clonotype turned up a few times. The chain couples TRBV4-1 to TRBJ2-7; 9 bases are a match to TRBD1. Germline V gene sequence: CDR1 MGHRA, CDR2 YSYEKL. This CDR3 spans 13 amino acids. Trimming cost V 3 bases and J 3 bases; bases outside gene matches: 0. CDR3 DNA sequence: TGCGCCAGCAGCCAGACAGGGGGCTACGAGCAGTACGTC. The encoded protein is CASSQTGGYEQYV.

J is TRBJ2-3 and V is TRBV5-1; TRBD2 aligns across 11 bases. The V gene's germline CDR1 is SGHRS and CDR2 YFSETQ. The ends lost 6 bases at V and 3 bases at J; junction bases unmatched: 6. CDR3 size: 15 residues. The CDR3 sequence is CASTATSGETDTQYF. The CDR3 DNA is TGCGCCAGCACCGCGACTAGCGGGGAAACAGATACGCAGTATTTT.

This clonotype occurred a few times. The V gene is TRBV2, the J gene TRBJ2-7; TRBD2 is a possible D gene (6 bases). The CDR3 is 12 amino acids. V was pared by 8 bases and J by 2 bases, with 10 bases between. CDR1 SNHLY and CDR2 FYNNEI come from the germline V gene. CDR3 region: CASFGGTYEQYF. The CDR3 DNA follows: TGTGCCAGCTTCGGGGGTACCTACGAGCAGTACTTC.

This clonotype was seen at least ten times. V is TRBV20-1 and J is TRBJ2-5, with D maybe TRBD2 (7 bases). CDR3 length: 15 residues. The ends were cut back, 1 base at V and 2 bases at J, with 14 bases in the middle. Germline loops: CDR1 DFQATT, CDR2 SNEGSKA (reference sequence). CDR3 sequence (DNA): TGCAGTGCTAGAGGGACTAGGGGGGTACAAGAGACCCAGTACTTC. This codes for CSARGTRGVQETQYF.

The sample holds many counts of this clonotype. This chain joins TRBV25-1 and TRBJ1-5, with a tentative D call TRBD1 (5 bases). CDR1 is MGHDK, CDR2 SYGVNS, per germline. This CDR3 has 14 amino acids. V lost 7 bases and J lost 7, with 17 bases in between. DNA for the CDR3: TGTGCCAGCATCGGCAGGGCCGTCGGGCAGCCCCAGCATTTT. Residues: CASIGRAVGQPQHF.

The sample holds a few counts of this clonotype. This sequence joins TRBV30 and TRBJ2-2, with no clear D. Per the germline V gene, CDR1 is GTSNPN and CDR2 is SVGIG (reference sequence). V was trimmed by 4 bases and J by 3 bases, leaving 12 bases between them. This CDR3 comprises 14 residues. The CDR3 DNA sequence: TGTGCCTGGATCACGGAACAGTACACCGGGGAGCTGTTTTTT. Translating it yields CAWITEQYTGELFF. The whole variable domain, remainder taken from reference TRBV30 and TRBJ2-2, is SQTIHQWPATLVQPVGSPLSLECTVEGTSNPNLYWYRQAAGRGLQLLFYSVGIGQISSEVPQNLSASRPQDRQFILSSKKLLLSDSGFYLCAWITEQYTGELFFGEGSRLTVL.

The chain carries TRBV5-1 and TRBJ1-3; a possible D gene is TRBD1 (6 bases). The V gene lost 0 bases and the J gene lost 1 base, with 14 bases spanning the gap. The CDR3 contains 17 residues. Germline-derived CDR1 and CDR2 are SGHRS and YFSETQ. CDR3 DNA sequence: TGCGCCAGCAGCTTGGAGGGGCCGGGGGCGTCTGGAAACACCATATATTTT. Encoded protein: CASSLEGPGASGNTIYF.

The chain recombines TRBV5-1 with TRBJ1-1; D ambiguous. With 0 bases removed from V and 0 bases from J, the gap between germline ends came to 12 bases. This CDR3 has 16 amino acids. The germline V gene encodes CDR1 SGHRS and CDR2 YFSETQ. CDR3 loop: CASSLAGDQVNTEAFF. The DNA of the CDR3 is TGCGCCAGCAGCTTGGCCGGCGATCAGGTGAACACTGAAGCTTTCTTT.

This clonotype appeared a few times. The chain joins TRBV19 to TRBJ2-6; 7 nucleotides agree with TRBD1. The CDR3 consists of 15 residues. The germline V gene has CDR1 LNHDA and CDR2 SQIVND (reference sequence). V lost 4 bases and J lost 2; bases outside the gene matches: 2. CDR3 coding DNA: TGTGCCAGTAGTAGAGGGACAGCTGGGGCCAACGTCCTGACTTTC. It translates to CASSRGTAGANVLTF.

This clonotype showed up many times. The chain recombines TRBV11-1 with TRBJ2-1; 8 nucleotides line up with TRBD2. Unmatched junction bases numbered 6, after V lost 1 base and J lost 7 bases. CDR1 SGHAT and CDR2 FQDESV come from the germline V gene (reference sequence). The CDR3 runs 15 residues. The CDR3 sequence: CASSLEAGVGNEQFF. DNA of the CDR3: TGTGCCAGCAGCTTAGAAGCGGGAGTTGGGAATGAGCAGTTCTTC.